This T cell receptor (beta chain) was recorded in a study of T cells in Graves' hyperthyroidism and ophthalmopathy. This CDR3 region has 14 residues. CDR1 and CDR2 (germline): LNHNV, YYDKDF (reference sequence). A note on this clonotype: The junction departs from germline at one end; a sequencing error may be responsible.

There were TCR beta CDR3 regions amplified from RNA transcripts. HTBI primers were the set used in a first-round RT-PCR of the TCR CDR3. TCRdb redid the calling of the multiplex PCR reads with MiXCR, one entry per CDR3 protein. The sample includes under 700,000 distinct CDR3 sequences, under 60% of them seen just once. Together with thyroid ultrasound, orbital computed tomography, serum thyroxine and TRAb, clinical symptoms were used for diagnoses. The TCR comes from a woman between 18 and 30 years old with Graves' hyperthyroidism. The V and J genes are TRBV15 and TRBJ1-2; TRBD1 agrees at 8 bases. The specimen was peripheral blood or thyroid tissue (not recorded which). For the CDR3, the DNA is TGTGCCAGCAGCCAAAGCGGGACAGGAGATGGCTACACCTTC. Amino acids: CASSQSGTGDGYTF.